This T cell receptor beta chain derives from a study of PD-1 blockade in classical Hodgkin lymphoma (dated by TCRdb to between 2020 and 2021). At the level of the whole study: Nivolumab dosing was 3 mg/kg intravenously every 2 weeks, continuing until either disease progression or unacceptable toxicity. The study used TCR beta sequencing and CyTOF to define a peripheral blood immune signature of response to PD-1 blockade in classical Hodgkin lymphoma.

The time point label, as the study defines it: cycle 1 day 1 (C1D1), immediately before nivolumab initiation. Every trial patient had relapsed following autologous stem cell transplantation, and prior brentuximab vedotin exposure was what differed among cohorts A, B and C. The trial cohort included 50 or so patients with relapsed/refractory classical Hodgkin lymphoma, and each patient had a best overall response of complete response, partial response or progressive disease. Trial patients were treated with single-agent nivolumab in the multi-cohort phase II CheckMate 205 trial. An independent review committee assessed best overall response by applying the 2007 International Working Group response criteria. PBMCs from the trial were collected at three points: immediately before nivolumab initiation (C1D1), and during therapy at cycle 2 day 1 and cycle 4 day 1. After peripheral blood was drawn into 8 mL Vacutainer Cell Preparation Tubes, PBMCs were isolated by centrifugation and then cryopreserved.

The Qiagen DNeasy kit was used to extract genomic DNA both from unsorted PBMCs and from the negatively selected CD4+ and CD8+ fractions. Using primers that anneal to V and J segments, immunoSEQ multiplex PCR amplified the TCR beta CDR3 regions. Amplification bias was minimized using a synthetic immune receptor repertoire, and residual bias was removed computationally after sequencing. The authors processed their data as follows. Repertoire diversity was quantified as the Shannon entropy index using custom Python scripts. Unsorted, CD4+ and CD8+ repertoires were examined separately, except in combined analyses, for which CD4+ and CD8+ sequences were merged in silico. Clonal expansion was defined as at least a 2-fold frequency increase after treatment relative to C1D1, with a pseudocount of 0.5 for undetected baseline clones. Clones with 0 or 1 copy at C1D1 were classified as singleton clones, and clones with 2 or more copies were classified as non-singleton clones. Clones expanded in unsorted samples were assigned a CD4+, CD8+ or unknown annotation through matching of protein sequences in sorted samples from the same patient. Wilcoxon tests on paired samples were used to test diversity changes from C1D1 to C4D1. TCRdb retrieved this table from immuneACCESS and kept in-frame rearrangements only. Not all clones are present; in checked studies, unresolved V genes account for under half, and no reason is known for the remainder. V, J and clone size reflect that table, while D and trimming were determined from the DNA. The sample contains 35,000 to 50,000 clones, about 70% of them found a single time. The top ten constitute approximately 20% of the sample.

Taken from the germline V gene (reference sequence), the CDR1 and CDR2 loops are MNHEY and SMNVEV. V lost 8 bases and J lost 5 bases, and the count of bases not matched to a germline gene is 7. Inclusive of the bounding cysteine and phenylalanine, the CDR3 is 13 residues long. Only the CDR3 portion is preserved as DNA: 39 bases, with reading frame beginning at the first base. Points the paper makes about the study in general: Lower diversity was observed in patients in whom nivolumab was started less than 1 year after ASCT, and these patients were excluded from later analyses so that confounding by immune reconstitution would be avoided. Baseline TCR diversity was reported to be lower in newly diagnosed patients than in healthy donors and to be lower still in relapsed/refractory patients. CD4+ but not CD8+ TCR diversity rose significantly by C4D1 (p=0.0027 vs p=0.16), most apparent in complete responders (p=0.02). Only a single clinical trial cohort was studied, and what caused the repertoire differences, possibly disease activity or prior therapy, remained undefined. Trial patients achieving complete response had baseline diversity similar to newly diagnosed patients, whereas partial responders and progressors had significantly lower diversity.

Remarks on this clone: This receptor's antigen is unknown. Qualities for individual bases were not recorded, and no much larger clone is one base off.

The receptor chain draws on TRBV27 and TRBJ2-3, with 7 bases in between that match TRBD1. This receptor was obtained from a human donor with classical Hodgkin lymphoma. Sequencing was performed on peripheral blood mononuclear cells (PBMCs), taken at baseline. The CDR3 region: CASGTGVIDTQYF. The DNA is as follows: TGTGCCAGCGGAACAGGGGTGATAGATACGCAGTATTTT.